The next 21 T cell receptor beta chains were all read from a single sample in a study of molecular identifiers for immune sequencing clone quantification. TCRdb re-called the PCR reads with MiXCR, one entry per CDR3 protein. The sample includes about 60,000 distinct CDR3 sequences, over 15% seen only once; the top ten take approximately 1.5%. The sequenced sample consisted of naive CD8+ T cells from blood, with Jurkat cell RNA spiked in. Noted subset: FACS-sorted CD8+CD4-CCR7+CD45RA+ naive T cells. The receptors were sampled from a human donor in good health. Some libraries in this study had Jurkat cell RNA spiked in.

At least ten counts were recorded for this clonotype. The rearrangement links TRBV20-1 to TRBJ2-7, with D unresolved. The V end lost 4 bases, the J end lost 2 bases, and 15 bases lay between the germline ends. Germline values: CDR1 DFQATT, CDR2 SNEGSKA (reference sequence). The CDR3 extends over 14 amino acids. The CDR3 region has the DNA TGCAGTGCTACCACCTTTGGCGGACCCTACGAGCAGTACTTC. This translates into CSATTFGGPYEQYF.

This clonotype came up many times. This chain connects TRBV12-3 or TRBV12-4 to TRBJ2-3; the D is unclear. V dropped 5 bases and J dropped 6 bases, with 9 bases sitting between them. The CDR3 is 12 amino acids. For the CDR3, the DNA is TGTGCCAGCAGTCGCTCGCGGGATACGCAGTATTTT. Translating it yields CASSRSRDTQYF.

Many counts were recorded for this clonotype. The genes are TRBV11-2 and TRBJ2-7, with TRBD2 identical over 7 bases. This CDR3 has 16 residues. Germline CDR1 reads SGHAT; CDR2 reads FQNNGV. The trim removed 2 bases at V and 3 bases at J, leaving 10 bases unmatched. CDR3 nucleotides: TGTGCCAGCAGCTTATTCGGCGACAGCGGGGTCTACGAGCAGTACTTC. Translated, it gives CASSLFGDSGVYEQYF.

This clonotype occurred a few times. Just one base apart from a much larger clone, this may be a read error. This sequence joins TRBV7-9 and TRBJ2-7, with 7 bases lining up with TRBD2. The junction had 3 bases not matched to a gene; V was cut back by 3 bases and J by 4 bases. CDR3 length: 13 residues. Germline V gene data show CDR1 as SEHNR and CDR2 as FQNEAQ (reference sequence). This chain's CDR3 is CASSFGGGYEQYF. The DNA for the CDR3 is TGTGCCAGCAGCTTTGGCGGGGGTTACGAGCAGTACTTC.

This clonotype was counted many times. The chain has TRBV27 and TRBJ2-3; 9 bases align to TRBD2. This CDR3 has 17 residues. The V segment lost 1 base and the J segment 3 bases; nucleotides outside the gene matches: 8. Germline CDR1 MNHEY, CDR2 SMNVEV (reference sequence). Written as DNA, the CDR3 is TGTGCCAGCAGTTTATATGCGGTAGCGGGAGATACAGATACGCAGTATTTT. Its translation is CASSLYAVAGDTDTQYF.

Only a few counts were recorded for this clonotype. The V call is TRBV20-1, the J call TRBJ2-2, with D hard to call. The CDR3 covers 15 residues. Trimming pared 1 base from V and 0 bases from J, leaving 9 bases between. Germline assignment: CDR1 DFQATT and CDR2 SNEGSKA (reference sequence). The CDR3: CSARVWDTNTGELFF. In nucleotides, the CDR3 is TGCAGTGCTAGAGTTTGGGATACGAACACCGGGGAGCTGTTTTTT.

This clonotype was found many times. The chain carries TRBV23-1 and TRBJ1-5; TRBD1 is a possible D gene (5 bases). TRBV23-1 is assigned to the ORF class and has an uncertain function. The CDR3 is 17 amino acids. V was pared by 4 bases and J by 0 bases, with 16 bases between. CDR3 in DNA: TGCGCCAGCAGTCCCCGGGCAGGGACGAGTAGCAATCAGCCCCAGCATTTT. It codes for CASSPRAGTSSNQPQHF.

This clonotype was seen many times. The chain combines TRBV7-6 with TRBJ2-3; D remains unclear. The V end lost 3 bases, the J end lost 5 bases, and 6 bases lay between the germline ends. Germline V gives CDR1 SGHVS, CDR2 FNYEAQ. This CDR3 has 12 amino acids. This CDR3 reads CASSFPQDTQYF. CDR3 nucleotide sequence: TGTGCCAGCAGCTTCCCGCAAGATACGCAGTATTTT.

Points on this clonotype: This could be a read error, since a much larger clone is one nucleotide away. The V call is TRBV12-3 or TRBV12-4, the J call TRBJ1-1; possibly TRBD1 for D (5 bases). This CDR3 has 15 amino acids. Deletions cut 3 bases from V and 6 bases from J, with 17 bases between. The CDR3 loop reads CASSLGRGTDAEAFF. CDR3 DNA sequence: TGTGCCAGCAGTTTGGGTCGGGGCACGGACGCTGAAGCTTTCTTT.

This clonotype appeared many times. The rearrangement joins TRBV20-1 to TRBJ2-4, with TRBD2 as a possible D gene (5 bases). This CDR3 contains 15 residues. The germline V gene has CDR1 DFQATT and CDR2 SNEGSKA (reference sequence). Deletions cut 3 bases from V and 0 bases from J, with 12 bases between. The CDR3 sequence is CSASHFGLAKNIQYF. The CDR3, as DNA: TGCAGTGCTAGTCATTTCGGACTAGCCAAAAACATTCAGTACTTC.

A note on this clonotype: A single base separates this from a much larger clone, so it may be a read error. This is likely a read error, given that the CDR3 carries no conserved phenylalanine or tryptophan at its end. The chain employs TRBV4-3 and TRBJ1-5, with D possibly matching TRBD1 (5 bases). The CDR3 runs to 15 residues. V lost 1 base and J 2 bases, leaving 9 bases between the germline ends. Germline V gene lookup returns CDR1 LGHNA and CDR2 YSLEER. The CDR3: CASSQGRAGNQPQHS. CDR3 coding DNA: TGCGCCAGCAGCCAAGGCAGGGCAGGCAATCAGCCCCAGCATTCT.

About this clonotype itself: Without the conserved terminal phenylalanine or tryptophan, this CDR3 likely stems from a read error. V and J are TRBV30 and TRBJ1-1; D not resolved. The CDR3 has 13 amino acids. Germline lookup yields CDR1 GTSNPN and CDR2 SVGIG (reference sequence). Trimming took 3 bases from V and 4 from J, leaving 12 bases between them. CDR3 sequence (DNA): TGTGCCTGGAGCGCGGGGTGGGGCACTGAAGCTTTCCTT. Protein product: CAWSAGWGTEAFL.

At least ten counts were recorded for this clonotype. The chain joins TRBV7-7 to TRBJ2-5; 16 nucleotides match TRBD2. From germline, CDR1 is SSHAT and CDR2 FNYEAQ (reference sequence). This CDR3 has 19 residues. V gave up 0 bases and J gave up 4 bases; unmatched junction bases: 8. The CDR3 here is CASSLAVGTSGRVGETQYF. CDR3 nucleotides: TGTGCCAGCAGCTTAGCAGTGGGGACTAGCGGGAGGGTCGGAGAGACCCAGTACTTC.

This clonotype was seen ten or more times. The chain carries TRBV28 and TRBJ1-4, with 12 positions matching TRBD1. The length of the CDR3 is 15 residues. Germline V gene sequence: CDR1 MDHEN, CDR2 SYDVKM. Losses at the gene ends were 7 bases for V and 5 bases for J; bases not matched to a gene: 5. CDR3: CASMGQGASNEKLFF. Here the CDR3 DNA reads TGTGCCAGCATGGGACAGGGGGCATCGAATGAAAAACTGTTTTTT. Looking up the rest from reference TRBV28 and TRBJ1-4 gives the full variable domain: DVKVTQSSRYLVKRTGEKVFLECVQDMDHENMFWYRQDPGLGLRLIYFSYDVKMKEKGDIPEGYSVSREKKERFSLILESASTNQTSMYLCASMGQGASNEKLFFGSGTQLSVL.

This clonotype was observed a few times. This chain connects TRBV23-1 to TRBJ1-5; 9 positions agree with TRBD1. TRBV23-1 carries the ORF label, with uncertain function. V was clipped by 2 bases and J by 0 bases; unmatched bases: 5. The CDR3 consists of 17 residues. The chain's CDR3 is CASSQRDRALSNQPQHF. In DNA, the CDR3 is TGCGCCAGCAGTCAACGGGACAGGGCTCTTAGCAATCAGCCCCAGCATTTT.

This clonotype was detected ten times or more. The chain uses TRBV7-9 and TRBJ2-7; TRBD1 aligns across 10 bases. Germline CDR1 reads SEHNR; CDR2 reads FQNEAQ (reference sequence). V lost 6 bases and J lost 6; bases outside the gene matches: 14. This CDR3 contains 16 residues. The CDR3 reads CASSWTGTGVLSEQYF. CDR3 bases: TGTGCCAGCAGTTGGACCGGGACAGGGGTTCTATCCGAGCAGTACTTC.

Points on this clonotype: At one end, the junction sequence differs from germline, possibly due to a read error. The CDR3: CASRLVLGQGSNTGELFF. CDR3 DNA sequence: TGTGCCAGCCGCTTAGTACTGGGACAGGGGTCGAACACCGGGGAGCTGTTTTTT. The chain employs TRBV11-2 and TRBJ2-2, with 10 positions matching TRBD1. The CDR3 loop spans 18 amino acids. Germline CDR1 is SGHAT and CDR2 is FQNNGV.

Note on this clonotype: This may be a read error, as it is one base from a much larger clone. The chain has TRBV6-5 and TRBJ1-5, with D maybe TRBD1 (5 bases). CDR1 MNHEY and CDR2 SVGAGI come from the germline V gene. The CDR3 length is 12 residues. The V and J ends lost 5 bases and 6 bases respectively, with 8 bases between them. The CDR3 here is CASSDRSQPQHF. In DNA form, the CDR3 reads TGTGCCAGCAGTGACAGAAGTCAGCCCCAGCATTTT.

There are many counts of this clonotype. This rearrangement joins TRBV9 to TRBJ2-1; D possibly corresponds to TRBD2 (6 bases). The germline gives CDR1 SGDLS, CDR2 YYNGEE. V lost 5 bases to trimming and J lost 0 bases, with 12 bases between them. The CDR3 covers 15 residues. The CDR3 here is CASSSGLSSYNEQFF. Here the CDR3 DNA reads TGTGCCAGCAGTAGCGGACTTAGCTCCTACAATGAGCAGTTCTTC.

This clonotype showed up many times. The rearrangement joins TRBV12-3 or TRBV12-4 to TRBJ2-5; tentatively, D is TRBD1 (5 bases). Trimming took off 3 bases at V and 5 bases at J, with 13 bases between the two ends. The CDR3 consists of 14 residues. CDR3 coding DNA: TGTGCCAGCAGTTTTTTCCAGGGTCAGGAGACCCAGTACTTC. Translated: CASSFFQGQETQYF.

A word on this clonotype: With a much larger clone just one base away, this may be a read error. The chain recombines TRBV19 with TRBJ2-1; D perhaps matches TRBD2 (5 bases). Looked up from germline, CDR1 is LNHDA and CDR2 is SQIVND (reference sequence). The CDR3 has 13 residues. CDR3 region: CTSSDYSYNEQFF. CDR3 nucleotides: TGTACCAGTAGCGACTATTCCTACAATGAGCAGTTCTTC.